The next 18 T cell receptor beta chains were all read from a single sample in a study of CD8 T cells in Susac syndrome. Reverse transcription of roughly 0.45 to 1 ug RNA was performed with random hexamers. TCRdb recomputed calls from the immunoSEQ multiplex PCR reads with MiXCR, one row per CDR3 protein. The sample has a few hundred thousand distinct CDR3 sequences, about 94% seen once. The specimen was CD4+ T cells from PBMCs. These receptors all come from a human donor with Susac syndrome.

The chain combines TRBV20-1 with TRBJ2-1; 7 nucleotides line up with TRBD2. Germline V gene sequence: CDR1 DFQATT, CDR2 SNEGSKA (reference sequence). The CDR3 covers 17 residues. The J segment lost 8 bases and the V segment lost 0 bases, leaving 16 bases of the junction unmatched. The CDR3 DNA reads TGCAGTGCTAGAGATCGCGGGGGAAGGGGATGGGTGGATGAGCAGTTCTTC. Protein: CSARDRGGRGWVDEQFF.

This chain connects TRBV19 to TRBJ2-7; 7 bases agree with TRBD1. Germline CDR1 and CDR2: LNHDA and SQIVND (reference sequence). Losses at the gene ends were 1 base for V and 3 bases for J; bases not matched to a gene: 9. This CDR3 has 16 residues. CDR3 sequence (DNA): TGTGCCAGTAGTATAGCCCCGGGACAGACCTTCTACGAGCAGTACTTC. Translating it yields CASSIAPGQTFYEQYF.

The V gene is TRBV2, the J gene TRBJ2-2; a weak D match, TRBD1 (6 bases). Per germline, CDR1 SNHLY and CDR2 FYNNEI. Deletions cut 5 bases from V and 5 bases from J, with 12 bases between. The CDR3 sequence is 14 residues long. CDR3 sequence (DNA): TGTGCCAGCAGTCCTAGGACAGATACCGGGGAGCTGTTTTTT. Amino acids: CASSPRTDTGELFF.

CDR3 sequence: CASSPPREPKNIQYF. The CDR3 DNA is TGTGCCAGCAGCCCGCCCAGGGAACCCAAAAACATTCAGTACTTC. This sequence joins TRBV11-3 and TRBJ2-4; a possible D gene is TRBD1 (5 bases). The CDR3 has 15 amino acids. V was trimmed by 5 bases and J by 2 bases, leaving 13 bases between them. Germline loops: CDR1 SGHNT, CDR2 YENEEA.

This clonotype was recorded a few times. V usage is TRBV30 and J usage is TRBJ1-4, with D possibly TRBD1 on 5 matching bases. V lost 4 bases to trimming and J lost 7 bases, with 10 bases between them. The CDR3 runs 12 residues. The germline CDR1 and CDR2 sequences are GTSNPN and SVGIG (reference sequence). CDR3 in amino acids: CAWKGGGEKLFF. Written as DNA, the CDR3 is TGTGCCTGGAAGGGCGGGGGTGAAAAACTGTTTTTT.

V is TRBV20-1 and J is TRBJ1-5; TRBD1 aligns across 7 bases. V lost 3 bases, J lost 2 bases, and 4 bases stayed unmatched. CDR3 length: 14 residues. Germline V gives CDR1 DFQATT, CDR2 SNEGSKA (reference sequence). CDR3 region: CSASRGGGNQPQHF. The CDR3 nucleotides are TGCAGTGCTAGTCGAGGGGGCGGCAATCAGCCCCAGCATTTT.

This clonotype showed up just once. The chain's CDR3 is CASGSMGQGGSPLHF. CDR3 DNA: TGTGCTAGTGGTTCGATGGGCCAAGGGGGTTCACCCCTCCACTTT. This chain joins TRBV12-5 and TRBJ1-6; TRBD1 might be the D (6 bases). The CDR3 contains 15 residues. Germline CDR1 is LGHNT and CDR2 is FRNRAP. Between the trimmed V and J ends, which lost 4 bases and 9 bases, there was a span of 16 bases.

A single count supports this clonotype. This chain uses TRBV20-1 with TRBJ1-5; TRBD1 matches at 8 bases. Germline loops: CDR1 DFQATT, CDR2 SNEGSKA (reference sequence). CDR3 size: 13 residues. With 5 bases clipped from V and 5 bases from J, the junction kept 5 bases outside the gene matches. This CDR3 reads CSAPTGVDQPQHF. The CDR3 DNA follows: TGCAGTGCTCCGACAGGGGTCGATCAGCCCCAGCATTTT.

The V call is TRBV7-9, the J call TRBJ1-2; D is undetermined. The CDR3 runs 14 residues. V was pared by 0 bases and J by 7 bases, with 12 bases between. CDR1 and CDR2 (germline): SEHNR, FQNEAQ (reference sequence). The CDR3 bases are TGTGCCAGCAGCTTAGCGGCCCCCCTGGGTGGCTACACCTTC. This gives the protein CASSLAAPLGGYTF.

This clonotype has only a few counts. This chain connects TRBV30 to TRBJ1-3; no clear D. From germline, CDR1 is GTSNPN and CDR2 SVGIG (reference sequence). CDR3 length equals 14 residues. The V and J ends lost 0 bases and 0 bases respectively, with 6 bases between them. The CDR3 coding sequence is TGTGCCTGGAGTGTTTGGGTCTCTGGAAACACCATATATTTT. Translating gives CAWSVWVSGNTIYF. The variable domain in full, with the rest retrieved from reference TRBV30 and TRBJ1-3, is SQTIHQWPATLVQPVGSPLSLECTVEGTSNPNLYWYRQAAGRGLQLLFYSVGIGQISSEVPQNLSASRPQDRQFILSSKKLLLSDSGFYLCAWSVWVSGNTIYFGEGSWLTVV.

The gene calls are TRBV2 and TRBJ2-4; tentatively, D is TRBD2 (6 bases). V dropped 7 bases and J dropped 7 bases, with 14 bases sitting between them. The CDR3 is 13 amino acids. Germline CDR1 is SNHLY and CDR2 is FYNNEI. The CDR3 nucleotides read TGTGCCAGCACCGGCTCCCGGGGGAACATTCAGTACTTC. Translated: CASTGSRGNIQYF.

V gene TRBV30 combines with J gene TRBJ2-1; 11 bases match TRBD2. The CDR3 runs to 15 residues. The ends lost 3 bases at V and 4 bases at J; junction bases unmatched: 5. CDR1 and CDR2 from the germline V gene are GTSNPN and SVGIG (reference sequence). CDR3 region: CAWRLGLAVYNEQFF. The CDR3 DNA sequence: TGTGCCTGGAGATTGGGACTAGCGGTATACAATGAGCAGTTCTTC.

The rearrangement links TRBV9 to TRBJ1-1, with D possibly TRBD1 on 6 matching bases. There are 16 residues in the CDR3. Germline assignment: CDR1 SGDLS and CDR2 YYNGEE. V was cut by 1 base and J by 4 bases, with 17 bases left in between. This CDR3 reads CASSVRPGAFGTEAFF. The CDR3 DNA follows: TGTGCCAGCAGCGTAAGACCGGGGGCTTTTGGCACTGAAGCTTTCTTT.

This clonotype appeared a single time. CDR3 loop: CASSAPSGTGTYEQYF. CDR3 nucleotides: TGTGCCAGCAGTGCACCTTCCGGGACAGGGACATACGAGCAGTACTTC. The J gene is TRBJ2-7, the V gene TRBV28, with 9 positions matching TRBD1. This CDR3 region has 16 residues. Germline CDR1 MDHEN, CDR2 SYDVKM. With V trimmed by 5 bases and J by 4 bases, 12 bases remained unmatched.

The chain uses TRBV20-1 and TRBJ2-7; TRBD2 is a possible D gene (5 bases). CDR3 length: 17 amino acids. The ends were cut back, 0 bases at V and 0 bases at J, with 18 bases in the middle. The germline CDR1 and CDR2 sequences are DFQATT and SNEGSKA (reference sequence). The CDR3 nucleotides read TGCAGTGCTAGAGATCGGATGAGGGCAGGACCCTCCTACGAGCAGTACTTC. This translates into CSARDRMRAGPSYEQYF.

This clonotype was observed a handful of times. The rearrangement links TRBV19 to TRBJ2-7; D call uncertain. Germline V CDR1 and CDR2: LNHDA, SQIVND (reference sequence). The CDR3 loop spans 11 amino acids. Trimming stripped 5 bases from V and 0 bases from J, with 2 bases between. Here the CDR3 reads CASSSSYEQYF. The CDR3 DNA reads as TGTGCCAGTAGTTCCTCCTACGAGCAGTACTTC.

The J gene is TRBJ1-5, the V gene TRBV20-1; D perhaps matches TRBD1 (6 bases). Trimming pared 3 bases from V and 6 bases from J, leaving 12 bases between. The CDR3 runs 13 residues. Germline V lookup: CDR1 DFQATT, CDR2 SNEGSKA (reference sequence). This CDR3 reads CSASVQGPQPQHF. As DNA, the CDR3 is TGCAGTGCTAGTGTACAGGGTCCTCAGCCCCAGCATTTT.

The CDR3 loop reads CASSPLQALNTEAFF. The CDR3 DNA reads TGTGCCAGCAGTCCCCTACAGGCTCTGAACACTGAAGCTTTCTTT. The chain combines TRBV28 with TRBJ1-1, with D possibly TRBD1 on 5 matching bases. Germline assignment: CDR1 MDHEN and CDR2 SYDVKM. The ends were cut back, 5 bases at V and 0 bases at J, with 13 bases in the middle. This CDR3 has 15 amino acids. The full variable domain, its missing parts supplied by reference TRBV28 and TRBJ1-1, is DVKVTQSSRYLVKRTGEKVFLECVQDMDHENMFWYRQDPGLGLRLIYFSYDVKMKEKGDIPEGYSVSREKKERFSLILESASTNQTSMYLCASSPLQALNTEAFFGQGTRLTVV.